This note documents a single TCR beta chain sequence. Its antigen is still unknown. No per-base quality is available; no much larger clone lies one base away. Participants in the prospective study were aged roughly 18 to 95 years, lived in more than 20 United States geographic areas, and enrolled through a virtual design. To assign participants to cohorts, the prospective study relied on clinical history that participants themselves reported in a screening survey and a study questionnaire. Recovered participants in ImmuneRACE Cohort 3 were defined as having two consecutive negative NP/OP PCR tests, clearance from a healthcare professional, or resolution of symptoms. Each participant in the prospective study had whole blood, serum and a nasopharyngeal or oropharyngeal swab collected by mobile phlebotomists. Additional blood draws and questionnaires over an approximately two-month period could optionally be provided by prospective study participants. Blood samples from the prospective study were shipped frozen or at room temperature prior to DNA extraction.

This specimen belongs to a study of blood T cell repertoires in COVID-19 (dated by TCRdb to between 2020 and 2021). Some background on the complete study: Samples from collaborators originated in the United States, Italy and Spain and spanned both the acute and convalescent phases of COVID-19. The prospective study material was composed of cDNA or gDNA derived from T cells, B-cell-depleted T cells, or PBMCs. Subjects who had been exposed to COVID-19, were actively infected with it, or had recovered from it provided the deeply sampled blood TCRbeta repertoires that made up the dataset. The repertoires were released in a freely available public database meant as a resource for research on the immune response to SARS-CoV-2. The samples were drawn from two sources: the first 160 participants of the ongoing ImmuneRACE study, and 950 to 1,500 subjects contributed by 6 global collaborators. A de-identified subject ID, COVID-19 status, age in years and sex were almost always included in the sample metadata. HLA class I and class II types, where available, came from metadata supplied by the sample provider rather than from assay-based typing.

TCRbeta CDR3 regions were amplified from genomic DNA using the immunoSEQ Assay, a bias-controlled multiplex PCR. Per the original workflow: Nucleated cell counts per sample were estimated from amplification of reference gene primers within the assay. Sequence reads were collapsed and filtered to measure the absolute abundance of every unique TCRbeta CDR3 rearrangement. For each sample, productive Simpson clonality was calculated as the square root of Simpson's diversity index across productive rearrangements. TCRdb's version of the immuneACCESS table is confined to in-frame rearrangements and falls short of the full clone set. An unresolved V gene accounts for under half of the shortfall where checked; the remainder is of unknown origin. V and J calls and clone size come straight from that table; D and trimming were deduced from the DNA. This sample lists about 300,000 clones; about 93% were detected once. The ten largest account for 1% to 1.3% of the sample.

CDR1 and CDR2 (MDHEN, SYDVKM) derive from the germline V gene. V is clipped by 3 bases and J by 7 bases, and the sequence between their germline boundaries is 16 bases long. The CDR3 runs 15 residues from the cysteine to the phenylalanine. Of the read, only the CDR3 DNA is kept; its 45 bases are in frame from base 1. What the research found in general, with its limitations: The quantity of clinical and demographic metadata differed by source and by participant and was supplied without curation.

The V and J segments used are TRBV28 and TRBJ1-5, with no confidently assigned D gene. The receptor comes from a woman aged 30 to 39 who had recovered from COVID-19. The sample was PBMCs or T cells enriched from blood (not recorded which). Read as DNA, the sequence is TGTGCCAGCAGTTTTCCGGATCGGGGATACCAGCCCCAGCATTTT. Translated, this is CASSFPDRGYQPQHF. Supplemented by the reference TRBV28 and TRBJ1-5 proteins around the CDR3, the complete variable domain is DVKVTQSSRYLVKRTGEKVFLECVQDMDHENMFWYRQDPGLGLRLIYFSYDVKMKEKGDIPEGYSVSREKKERFSLILESASTNQTSMYLCASSFPDRGYQPQHFGDGTRLSIL.